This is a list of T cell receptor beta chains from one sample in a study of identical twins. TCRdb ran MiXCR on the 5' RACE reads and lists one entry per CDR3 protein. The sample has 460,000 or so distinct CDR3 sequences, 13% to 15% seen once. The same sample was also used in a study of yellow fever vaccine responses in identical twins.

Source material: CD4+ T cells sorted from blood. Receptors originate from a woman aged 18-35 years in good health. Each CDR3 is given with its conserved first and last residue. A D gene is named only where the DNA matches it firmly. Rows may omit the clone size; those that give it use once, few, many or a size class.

CDR3: CSARAGLGDQETQYF; DNA: TGCAGTGCTAGAGCTGGACTAGGGGACCAAGAGACCCAGTACTTC; size: NA; V: TRBV20-1; J: TRBJ2-5; D: TRBD2
CDR3: CASSSLLAGAPDTQYF; DNA: TGTGCCAGCAGTTCCCTACTAGCGGGAGCGCCCGATACGCAGTATTTT; size: NA; V: TRBV27; J: TRBJ2-3; D: TRBD2
CDR3: CASSQAGLGEKLFF; DNA: TGCGCCAGCAGCCAAGCAGGGCTGGGAGAAAAACTGTTTTTT; size: NA; V: TRBV4-1; J: TRBJ1-4; D: NA
CDR3: CASSDKAGLSSYEQYF; DNA: TGTGCCAGCAGTGATAAAGCGGGGCTTAGCTCCTACGAGCAGTACTTC; size: NA; V: TRBV6-4; J: TRBJ2-7; D: TRBD2
CDR3: CAISEKGGSTDTQYF; DNA: TGTGCCATCAGTGAGAAGGGGGGATCCACAGATACGCAGTATTTT; size: NA; V: TRBV10-3; J: TRBJ2-3; D: NA
CDR3: CASSQGQGQFF; DNA: TGCGCCAGCAGCCAGGGACAGGGGCAGTTCTTC; size: few; V: TRBV4-1; J: TRBJ2-1; D: TRBD1
CDR3: CASIRDLRGHEQYF; DNA: TGTGCCAGCATAAGGGACCTCCGAGGCCACGAGCAGTACTTC; size: NA; V: TRBV28; J: TRBJ2-7; D: NA
CDR3: CASSPELAGGREQFF; DNA: TGTGCCAGCTCACCAGAACTAGCGGGAGGTCGCGAGCAGTTCTTC; size: many; V: TRBV18; J: TRBJ2-1; D: TRBD2
CDR3: CSASGQVSYEQYF; DNA: TGCAGTGCGTCGGGACAGGTCTCCTACGAGCAGTACTTC; size: NA; V: TRBV20-1; J: TRBJ2-7; D: TRBD1
CDR3: CASSMTGQETQYF; DNA: TGTGCCAGCAGCATGACAGGCCAAGAGACCCAGTACTTC; size: NA; V: TRBV7-3; J: TRBJ2-5; D: NA
CDR3: CASSPMLGLASETQYF; DNA: TGTGCCAGCAGCCCCATGCTGGGACTAGCGTCAGAGACCCAGTACTTC; size: many; V: TRBV12-3/TRBV12-4; J: TRBJ2-5; D: TRBD2
CDR3: CASRGQYTGELFF; DNA: TGTGCCAGCAGAGGACAGTACACCGGGGAGCTGTTTTTT; size: NA; V: TRBV6-1; J: TRBJ2-2; D: NA
CDR3: CASSLAGSYEQYF; DNA: TGTGCCAGCAGCTTAGCGGGCTCCTACGAGCAGTACTTC; size: many; V: TRBV5-1; J: TRBJ2-7; D: TRBD2
CDR3: CASSLRDNHNEQFF; DNA: TGTGCCAGCAGCTTACGGGACAACCACAATGAGCAGTTCTTC; size: once; V: TRBV7-3; J: TRBJ2-1; D: NA
CDR3: CASSLASGQLANTEAFF; DNA: TGTGCCAGCAGCTTAGCGAGCGGACAGCTGGCGAACACTGAAGCTTTCTTT; size: NA; V: TRBV7-6; J: TRBJ1-1; D: NA
CDR3: CASRSVPRDYPPYEQYF; DNA: TGTGCCAGCAGATCAGTCCCCCGGGACTACCCACCCTACGAGCAGTACTTC; size: NA; V: TRBV27; J: TRBJ2-7; D: TRBD2
CDR3: CASSFSGRNQETQYF; DNA: TGTGCCAGCAGCTTTTCCGGGCGAAACCAAGAGACCCAGTACTTC; size: few; V: TRBV7-8; J: TRBJ2-5; D: NA
CDR3: CASSLTSGASGGELFF; DNA: TGTGCCAGCAGCTTGACTAGCGGGGCGTCCGGCGGGGAGCTGTTTTTT; size: NA; V: TRBV5-5; J: TRBJ2-2; D: TRBD2
CDR3: CASSLGPTRLVHNEQFF; DNA: TGCGCCAGCAGCTTGGGTCCTACTAGGCTAGTTCACAATGAGCAGTTCTTC; size: NA; V: TRBV5-1; J: TRBJ2-1; D: NA
CDR3: CAISVSGGTRSYNEQFF; DNA: TGTGCCATCAGTGTTAGCGGGGGCACCCGCTCCTACAATGAGCAGTTCTTC; size: NA; V: TRBV10-3; J: TRBJ2-1; D: TRBD2
CDR3: CASSLGTGPGISYNEQFF; DNA: TGTGCCAGCAGTTTGGGGACAGGCCCAGGAATCTCCTACAATGAGCAGTTCTTC; size: NA; V: TRBV27; J: TRBJ2-1; D: TRBD1
CDR3: CSAREGTGVNEQFF; DNA: TGCAGTGCTAGAGAAGGGACAGGGGTGAATGAGCAGTTCTTC; size: few; V: TRBV20-1; J: TRBJ2-1; D: TRBD1
CDR3: CAITPGPLSHEQYF; DNA: TGTGCCATCACCCCGGGACCGTTAAGCCACGAGCAGTACTTC; size: many; V: TRBV10-3; J: TRBJ2-7; D: NA
CDR3: CASSLAGGPGEQFF; DNA: TGTGCCAGCAGCCTAGCGGGAGGGCCGGGGGAGCAGTTCTTC; size: many; V: TRBV3-1; J: TRBJ2-1; D: TRBD2
CDR3: CASSAGSVETQYF; DNA: TGTGCCAGCAGCGCAGGTAGCGTGGAGACCCAGTACTTC; size: few; V: TRBV5-6; J: TRBJ2-5; D: NA
CDR3: CASRQRGRGHQETQYF; DNA: TGTGCCAGCAGACAACGAGGGAGGGGGCACCAAGAGACCCAGTACTTC; size: NA; V: TRBV6-1; J: TRBJ2-5; D: NA
CDR3: CASRRQGLYGYTF; DNA: TGTGCCAGCAGGAGACAGGGTCTCTATGGCTACACCTTC; size: few; V: TRBV12-3/TRBV12-4; J: TRBJ1-2; D: TRBD1
CDR3: CASSQERPYPAVYGYTF; DNA: TGTGCCAGCAGCCAAGAACGACCGTACCCCGCGGTTTATGGCTACACCTTC; size: few; V: TRBV4-2; J: TRBJ1-2; D: NA
CDR3: CASSFAPYNEQFF; DNA: TGTGCCAGCAGTTTCGCCCCTTACAATGAGCAGTTCTTC; size: few; V: TRBV12-3/TRBV12-4; J: TRBJ2-1; D: NA
CDR3: CSASHSGTGLPGELFF; DNA: TGCAGTGCTAGCCACTCCGGGACAGGGCTCCCCGGGGAGCTGTTTTTT; size: NA; V: TRBV20-1; J: TRBJ2-2; D: TRBD1
CDR3: CASSLAKRGNTGELFF; DNA: TGTGCCAGCAGCTTGGCCAAGCGGGGGAACACCGGGGAGCTGTTTTTT; size: NA; V: TRBV5-4; J: TRBJ2-2; D: TRBD2
CDR3: CASSSSFRDEAFF; DNA: TGTGCCAGCAGCTCCAGTTTTAGGGACGAAGCTTTCTTT; size: NA; V: TRBV7-3; J: TRBJ1-1; D: NA
CDR3: CSAREDGKKTYEQYF; DNA: TGCAGTGCTAGAGAGGACGGGAAAAAGACCTACGAGCAGTACTTC; size: few; V: TRBV20-1; J: TRBJ2-7; D: NA